This T cell receptor (beta chain) was found in a study of T cells in localized non-small cell lung cancer. The V end was cut by 5 bases, the J end by 11 bases, with 19 bases between. This CDR3 spans 14 amino acids. Germline loops: CDR1 MNHEY, CDR2 SVGAGI. The repertoire was sequenced with immunoSEQ multiplex PCR; TCRdb's copy has only in-frame clones and lacks some. Of tens of thousands of clones listed, about 83% were seen once; the top ten hold approximately 8.6%. The TCR comes from a man between 40 and 70 years old with stage II lung adenocarcinoma. The rearrangement joins TRBV6-5 to TRBJ1-5; TRBD1 is a possible D gene (5 bases). This specimen consisted of PBMCs, obtained before any cancer treatment. The CDR3 sequence: CASSGLRGHGTQHF. CDR3 sequence (DNA): TGTGCCAGCAGTGGCCTCCGGGGCCATGGGACCCAGCATTTT.